This T cell receptor beta chain was sequenced in a study of beta chain features in type 1 diabetes. Study-level results: All four CD4+ subsets of Type 1 diabetes patients contained TCRB CDR3s that were moderately but significantly shorter.

Of note for this clone: Its antigen is unknown. The sample holds other DNA sequences that translate to the same CDR3.

Trimming stripped 5 bases from V and 1 base from J, with 5 bases between. The CDR3 contains 11 residues. Germline CDR1 and CDR2: SQVTM and ANQGSEA. The purity of all sorted populations exceeded 95%. Since all of the isolated RNA was reverse transcribed, expressed TCRB transcripts were what got sequenced. Here immunoSEQ multiplex PCR was the method, and the copy in TCRdb shows in-frame clones only, minus some. Seen here are 150,000 or so clones, 50% to 70% observed once, and the top ten hold 0.08% to 0.095%. The sequence was obtained from a man younger than 45 with type 1 diabetes. The V call is TRBV29-1, the J call TRBJ1-1; D ambiguous. Sequencing was carried out using naive CD4+ T cells from blood. CDR3 in DNA: TGCAGCGTTTCCGAGAACACTGAAGCTTTCTTT. It codes for CSVSENTEAFF.